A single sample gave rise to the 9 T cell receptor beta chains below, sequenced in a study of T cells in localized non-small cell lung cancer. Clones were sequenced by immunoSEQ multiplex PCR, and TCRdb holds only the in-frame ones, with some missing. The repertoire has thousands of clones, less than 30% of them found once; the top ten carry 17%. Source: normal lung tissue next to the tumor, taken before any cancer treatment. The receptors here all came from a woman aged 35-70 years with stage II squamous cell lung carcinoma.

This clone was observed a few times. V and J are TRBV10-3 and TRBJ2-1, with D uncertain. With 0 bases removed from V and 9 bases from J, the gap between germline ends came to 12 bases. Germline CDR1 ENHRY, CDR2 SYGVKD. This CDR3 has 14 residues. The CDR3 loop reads CAISESATMGEQFF. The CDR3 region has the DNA TGTGCCATCAGTGAGTCCGCCACCATGGGTGAGCAGTTCTTC.

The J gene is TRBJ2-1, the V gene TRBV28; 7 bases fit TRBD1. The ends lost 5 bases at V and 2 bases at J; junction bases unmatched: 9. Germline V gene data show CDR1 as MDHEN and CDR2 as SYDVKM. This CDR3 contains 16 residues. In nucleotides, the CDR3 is TGTGCCAGCAGTCCCTACTTGGGACAGCCCTACAATGAGCAGTTCTTC. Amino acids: CASSPYLGQPYNEQFF.

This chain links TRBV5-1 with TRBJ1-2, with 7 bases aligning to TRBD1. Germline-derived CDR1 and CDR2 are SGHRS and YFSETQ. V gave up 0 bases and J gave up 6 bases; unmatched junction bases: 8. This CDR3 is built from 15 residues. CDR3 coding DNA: TGCGCCAGCAGCTTGGCCATGGACAGGAGGAATGGCTACACCTTC. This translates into CASSLAMDRRNGYTF.

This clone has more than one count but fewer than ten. CDR3 DNA: TGTGCCAGCAGCAAGCGGACAGGGGGCGACGAGACCCAGTACTTC. Encoded protein: CASSKRTGGDETQYF. The chain joins TRBV11-3 to TRBJ2-5, with TRBD1 matching over 11 bases. From germline, CDR1 is SGHNT and CDR2 YENEEA. The CDR3 runs 15 residues. V lost 5 bases to trimming and J lost 5 bases; unmatched junction nucleotides: 7.

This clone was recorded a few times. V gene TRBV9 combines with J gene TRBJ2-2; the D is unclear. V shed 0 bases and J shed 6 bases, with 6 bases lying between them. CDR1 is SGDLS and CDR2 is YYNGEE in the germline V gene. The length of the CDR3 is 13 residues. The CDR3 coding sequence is TGTGCCAGCAGCGTAGATGGCGCCGGGGAGCTGTTTTTT. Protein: CASSVDGAGELFF.

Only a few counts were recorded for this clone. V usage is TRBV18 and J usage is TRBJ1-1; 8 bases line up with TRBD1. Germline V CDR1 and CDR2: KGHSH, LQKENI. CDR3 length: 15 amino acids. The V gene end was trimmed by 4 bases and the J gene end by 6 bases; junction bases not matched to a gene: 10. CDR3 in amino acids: CASSLVDRGGPEAFF. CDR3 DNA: TGTGCCAGCTCACTAGTCGACAGGGGCGGCCCTGAAGCTTTCTTT.

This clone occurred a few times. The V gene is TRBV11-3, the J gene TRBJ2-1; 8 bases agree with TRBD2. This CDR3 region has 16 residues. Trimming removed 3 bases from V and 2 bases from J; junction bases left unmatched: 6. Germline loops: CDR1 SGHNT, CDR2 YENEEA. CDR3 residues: CASSLSGRGPYNEQFF. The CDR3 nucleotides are TGTGCCAGCAGCTTGAGCGGGAGAGGACCCTACAATGAGCAGTTCTTC.

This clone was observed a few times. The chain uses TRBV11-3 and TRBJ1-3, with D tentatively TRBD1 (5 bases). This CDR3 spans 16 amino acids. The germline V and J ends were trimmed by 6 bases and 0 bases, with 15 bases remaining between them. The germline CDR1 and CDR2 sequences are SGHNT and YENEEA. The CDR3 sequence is CASSPREGSSGNTIYF. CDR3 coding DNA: TGTGCCAGCAGTCCTAGAGAGGGGAGCTCTGGAAACACCATATATTTT.

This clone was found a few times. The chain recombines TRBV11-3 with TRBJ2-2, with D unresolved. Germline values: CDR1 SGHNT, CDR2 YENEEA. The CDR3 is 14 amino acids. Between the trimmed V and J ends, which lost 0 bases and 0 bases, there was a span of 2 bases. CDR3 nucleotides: TGTGCCAGCAGCTTAGAGTCGAACACCGGGGAGCTGTTTTTT. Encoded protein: CASSLESNTGELFF.